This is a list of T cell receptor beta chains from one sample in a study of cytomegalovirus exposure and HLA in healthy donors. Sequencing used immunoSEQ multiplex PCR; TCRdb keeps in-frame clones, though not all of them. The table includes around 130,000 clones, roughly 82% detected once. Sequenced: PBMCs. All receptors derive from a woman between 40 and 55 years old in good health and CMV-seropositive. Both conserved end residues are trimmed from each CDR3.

CDR3 protein: ASSLSQGSGYT; CDR3 length: 11; J gene: TRBJ1-2; V gene: TRBV5-6
CDR3 protein: ASSVEGSGPYEQY; CDR3 length: 13; J gene: TRBJ2-7; V gene: TRBV9
CDR3 protein: AIKPTLAEAF; CDR3 length: 10; J gene: TRBJ1-1; V gene: TRBV28
CDR3 protein: SARKLYEQY; CDR3 length: 9; J gene: TRBJ2-7; V gene: TRBV20-1
CDR3 protein: ASSQDKSAGELF; CDR3 length: 12; J gene: TRBJ2-2; V gene: TRBV4-3
CDR3 protein: ASSLILGGLGETQY; CDR3 length: 14; J gene: TRBJ2-5; V gene: TRBV7-3
CDR3 protein: ASSEFRRVDEKLF; CDR3 length: 13; J gene: TRBJ1-4; V gene: TRBV2
CDR3 protein: ASSQTNGGAEAF; CDR3 length: 12; J gene: TRBJ1-1; V gene: TRBV4-1
CDR3 protein: ASSLQGRTEAF; CDR3 length: 11; J gene: TRBJ1-1; V gene: TRBV27
CDR3 protein: ASSLAPVGTSGRSHNEQF; CDR3 length: 18; J gene: TRBJ2-1; V gene: TRBV7-8
CDR3 protein: ASRSPGTSGGDTQY; CDR3 length: 14; J gene: TRBJ2-3; V gene: TRBV7-2
CDR3 protein: ASSSPGEYTEAF; CDR3 length: 12; J gene: TRBJ1-1; V gene: TRBV5-1
CDR3 protein: ASTLRGQGGEGYT; CDR3 length: 13; J gene: TRBJ1-2; V gene: TRBV6-5
CDR3 protein: ASSGHPQRGIEQF; CDR3 length: 13; J gene: TRBJ2-1; V gene: TRBV7-3
CDR3 protein: ASSVGLAENNEQF; CDR3 length: 13; J gene: TRBJ2-1; V gene: TRBV5-1
CDR3 protein: ASSGDSYSYEQY; CDR3 length: 12; J gene: TRBJ2-7; V gene: TRBV5-8
CDR3 protein: ASSWRERGDTQY; CDR3 length: 12; J gene: TRBJ2-3; V gene: TRBV27
CDR3 protein: ASSPGQGGEKLF; CDR3 length: 12; J gene: TRBJ1-4; V gene: TRBV6-5
CDR3 protein: ASSLGQGAYEQY; CDR3 length: 12; J gene: TRBJ2-7; V gene: TRBV5-8
CDR3 protein: ASSLGQGLGTAF; CDR3 length: 12; J gene: TRBJ1-1; V gene: TRBV7-9
CDR3 protein: ASSDRDSFNQPQH; CDR3 length: 13; J gene: TRBJ1-5; V gene: TRBV19
CDR3 protein: ASSPQRQDYNSPLH; CDR3 length: 14; J gene: TRBJ1-6; V gene: TRBV18
CDR3 protein: ASSLGRESYEQY; CDR3 length: 12; J gene: TRBJ2-7; V gene: TRBV5-1
CDR3 protein: ATSTTSLRDSNQPQH; CDR3 length: 15; J gene: TRBJ1-5; V gene: TRBV15
CDR3 protein: ASSPPSSGLKREQY; CDR3 length: 14; J gene: TRBJ2-7; V gene: TRBV7-9
CDR3 protein: ASSVGATEGNEQF; CDR3 length: 13; J gene: TRBJ2-1; V gene: TRBV9
CDR3 protein: ASSFAGTSGHYEQY; CDR3 length: 14; J gene: TRBJ2-7; V gene: TRBV27
CDR3 protein: ASRDRGNEKLF; CDR3 length: 11; J gene: TRBJ1-4; V gene: TRBV7-9
CDR3 protein: ASSILVTPTQETQY; CDR3 length: 14; J gene: TRBJ2-5; V gene: TRBV19
CDR3 protein: ASWGVGDFSTDTQY; CDR3 length: 14; J gene: TRBJ2-3; V gene: TRBV23-1
CDR3 protein: ASSDRPTTFTDTQY; CDR3 length: 14; J gene: TRBJ2-3; V gene: TRBV6-4
CDR3 protein: AMASGSREQF; CDR3 length: 10; J gene: TRBJ2-1; V gene: TRBV28
CDR3 protein: ASSLGQGVSYEQY; CDR3 length: 13; J gene: TRBJ2-7; V gene: TRBV18
CDR3 protein: ASSYGSSGNTIY; CDR3 length: 12; J gene: TRBJ1-3; V gene: TRBV19
CDR3 protein: ASSSLPRQINTEAF; CDR3 length: 14; J gene: TRBJ1-1; V gene: TRBV7-9
CDR3 protein: ASSPMGGSYNEQF; CDR3 length: 13; J gene: TRBJ2-1; V gene: TRBV4-1